Following are 26 T cell receptor beta chains from one sample sequenced in a study of technical replicates of blood from a handful of donors. Measured with immunoSEQ multiplex PCR; TCRdb has only the in-frame clones, and not every one. This sample has tens of thousands of clones, with over 80% found just once. The material sequenced was PBMCs. The source of these receptors is a human donor in good health. Some clones in this sample may be carry-over from other donors' samples.

This clone was seen many times. V gene TRBV6-1 combines with J gene TRBJ1-1; D possibly corresponds to TRBD1 (6 bases). The V gene lost 5 bases and the J gene lost 2 bases, with 9 bases spanning the gap. The CDR3 runs to 13 residues. Looked up from germline, CDR1 is MNHNS and CDR2 is SASEGT. The CDR3: CASSRTANTEAFF. CDR3 nucleotides: TGTGCCAGCAGTAGGACAGCTAACACTGAAGCTTTCTTT.

This rearrangement joins TRBV5-6 to TRBJ2-1; 8 nucleotides match TRBD2. V lost 2 bases to trimming and J lost 1 base; unmatched junction nucleotides: 2. The CDR3 is 15 residues long. Germline V gene lookup returns CDR1 SGHDT and CDR2 YYEEEE. The CDR3 DNA is TGTGCCAGCAGCTTACTAGCGGCTTCCTACAATGAGCAGTTCTTC. Translated: CASSLLAASYNEQFF. The whole variable domain, remainder taken from reference TRBV5-6 and TRBJ2-1, is DAGVTQSPTHLIKTRGQQVTLRCSPKSGHDTVSWYQQALGQGPQFIFQYYEEEERQRGNFPDRFSGHQFPNYSSELNVNALLLGDSALYLCASSLLAASYNEQFFGPGTRLTVL.

As regards this clone: The identical CDR3 is also encoded by other nucleotide sequences in the sample. The V gene is TRBV5-1, the J gene TRBJ2-1; TRBD1 aligns across 7 bases. J was trimmed by 4 bases and V by 3 bases; bases with no gene match: 4. The CDR3 extends over 14 amino acids. CDR1 and CDR2 (germline): SGHRS, YFSETQ. In DNA, the CDR3 is TGCGCCAGCAGCTCGTCAGGGGGATACAATGAGCAGTTCTTC. Its translation: CASSSSGGYNEQFF.

This clone was detected once. The CDR3 spells CASSFRGGAVNEQFF. CDR3 DNA: TGTGCCAGCAGCTTTCGGGGGGGGGCCGTCAATGAGCAGTTCTTC. The V call is TRBV7-2, the J call TRBJ2-1; 8 nucleotides agree with TRBD2. CDR1 and CDR2 (germline): SGHTA, FQGNSA. V gave up 3 bases and J gave up 6 bases; unmatched junction bases: 7. CDR3 length: 15 amino acids.

This rearrangement joins TRBV7-9 to TRBJ2-1, with TRBD2 matching 7 bases. CDR3 length equals 16 residues. V shed 3 bases, J shed 6 bases, and the junction held 11 bases outside the gene matches. Germline V gene sequence: CDR1 SEHNR, CDR2 FQNEAQ (reference sequence). CDR3 DNA sequence: TGTGCCAGCAGCTTGCCCGCGAGCGGGACCTTCAATGAGCAGTTCTTC. Translating gives CASSLPASGTFNEQFF. Looking up the rest from reference TRBV7-9 and TRBJ2-1 gives the full variable domain: DTGVSQNPRHKITKRGQNVTFRCDPISEHNRLYWYRQTLGQGPEFLTYFQNEAQLEKSRLLSDRFSAERPKGSFSTLEIQRTEQGDSAMYLCASSLPASGTFNEQFFGPGTRLTVL.

The chain is built from TRBV10-3 and TRBJ2-1; tentative D call: TRBD1 (5 bases). In germline, CDR1 is ENHRY, CDR2 SYGVKD. This CDR3 region has 13 residues. The ends were cut back, 3 bases at V and 7 bases at J, with 10 bases in the middle. The CDR3 sequence: CAISDMGPNEQFF. Here the CDR3 DNA reads TGTGCCATCAGTGATATGGGGCCGAATGAGCAGTTCTTC.

This clone was seen just once. This chain uses TRBV19 with TRBJ1-2; a weak D match, TRBD1 (5 bases). V lost 3 bases and J lost 7, with 18 bases in between. The CDR3 sequence is 15 residues long. Germline V gene sequence: CDR1 LNHDA, CDR2 SQIVND (reference sequence). CDR3 nucleotide sequence: TGTGCCAGTAGTATCCCCCGGGGGGGAGCTATTGGCTACACCTTC. It specifies CASSIPRGGAIGYTF.

The chain employs TRBV15 and TRBJ1-1; D is possibly TRBD1 (5 bases). The V and J ends lost 1 base and 6 bases respectively, with 12 bases between them. Germline V gene data show CDR1 as LNHNV and CDR2 as YYDKDF (reference sequence). This CDR3 spans 14 amino acids. The CDR3, as DNA: TGTGCCACCAGCAGAGGGAGTGGGGCTCCTGAAGCTTTCTTT. As protein: CATSRGSGAPEAFF.

The chain has TRBV4-2 and TRBJ2-5; 8 bases match TRBD2. Germline V gene data show CDR1 as LGHNA and CDR2 as YNFKEQ. The CDR3 consists of 16 residues. Trimming cost V 2 bases and J 2 bases; bases outside gene matches: 7. The CDR3 nucleotides read TGTGCCAGCAGCCAACCGAGCGGGGGCTTACAAGAGACCCAGTACTTC. Its translation: CASSQPSGGLQETQYF.

The chain employs TRBV19 and TRBJ2-2; the D gene is possibly TRBD1 (6 bases). The CDR3 loop spans 16 amino acids. The germline V gene encodes CDR1 LNHDA and CDR2 SQIVND (reference sequence). The V gene lost 0 bases and the J gene lost 3 bases, with 11 bases spanning the gap. The CDR3 protein is CASSIDVGAHTGELFF. The CDR3 region has the DNA TGTGCCAGTAGTATAGATGTGGGGGCCCACACCGGGGAGCTGTTTTTT. Full variable domain (rest looked up from reference TRBV19 and TRBJ2-2): DGGITQSPKYLFRKEGQNVTLSCEQNLNHDAMYWYRQDPGQGLRLIYYSQIVNDFQKGDIAEGYSVSREKKESFPLTVTSAQKNPTAFYLCASSIDVGAHTGELFFGEGSRLTVL.

V usage is TRBV29-1 and J usage is TRBJ2-3; possibly TRBD2 for D (7 bases). With 3 bases removed from V and 7 bases from J, the gap between germline ends came to 14 bases. This CDR3 region has 13 residues. Per germline, CDR1 SQVTM and CDR2 ANQGSEA. The CDR3 nucleotides read TGCAGCGTTGATGCGGGGGCTCGGAATACGCAGTATTTT. It yields the protein CSVDAGARNTQYF.

The gene calls are TRBV7-9 and TRBJ2-3, with D possibly TRBD2 on 5 matching bases. The V gene's germline CDR1 is SEHNR and CDR2 FQNEAQ (reference sequence). CDR3 length equals 15 residues. V was trimmed by 3 bases and J by 1 base, leaving 11 bases between them. The CDR3 here is CASSLVAGRTDTQYF. In DNA, the CDR3 is TGTGCCAGCAGCTTGGTCGCGGGCCGCACAGATACGCAGTATTTT.

This rearrangement joins TRBV11-2 to TRBJ1-2; the D gene is possibly TRBD1 (6 bases). Germline values: CDR1 SGHAT, CDR2 FQNNGV. CDR3 size: 13 residues. The ends were cut back, 5 bases at V and 2 bases at J, with 9 bases in the middle. The CDR3 DNA sequence: TGTGCCAGCAGCACCGACAGGAACTATGGCTACACCTTC. Translated: CASSTDRNYGYTF.

The chain couples TRBV19 to TRBJ1-4; D might be TRBD1 (6 bases). The CDR3 is 15 residues long. V lost 0 bases, J lost 8 bases, and 13 bases lay in between. Per germline, CDR1 LNHDA and CDR2 SQIVND (reference sequence). The CDR3 region is CASSIDPRGREKLFF. Here the CDR3 DNA reads TGTGCCAGTAGTATAGATCCCAGGGGCCGAGAAAAACTGTTTTTT.

This clone came up once. The genes are TRBV30 and TRBJ2-7; tentatively, D is TRBD1 (5 bases). The V gene's germline CDR1 is GTSNPN and CDR2 SVGIG (reference sequence). Deletions cut 5 bases from V and 4 bases from J, with 15 bases between. The length of the CDR3 is 13 residues. The CDR3, as DNA: TGTGCCTGGGCTACAGGAGACCAATACGAGCAGTACTTC. Translation: CAWATGDQYEQYF. The entire variable domain, with the rest obtained from reference TRBV30 and TRBJ2-7, is as follows: SQTIHQWPATLVQPVGSPLSLECTVEGTSNPNLYWYRQAAGRGLQLLFYSVGIGQISSEVPQNLSASRPQDRQFILSSKKLLLSDSGFYLCAWATGDQYEQYFGPGTRLTVT.

This clone occurred once. The chain couples TRBV7-2 to TRBJ1-2; TRBD1 is a possible D gene (5 bases). Trimming took off 2 bases at V and 3 bases at J, with 16 bases between the two ends. CDR1 SGHTA and CDR2 FQGNSA come from the germline V gene. The CDR3 length is 16 residues. DNA of the CDR3: TGTGCCAGCAGCTTACACCAACCCGGGACTGACTATGGCTACACCTTC. Its translation is CASSLHQPGTDYGYTF.

The chain combines TRBV19 with TRBJ1-6; TRBD1 matches 7 bases. The CDR3 contains 16 residues. Looked up from germline, CDR1 is LNHDA and CDR2 is SQIVND (reference sequence). Trimming cost V 1 base and J 7 bases; bases outside gene matches: 7. In DNA, the CDR3 is TGTGCCAGTAGTATAGTCTTCCGGGACAGCAATTCACCCCTCCACTTT. Protein sequence: CASSIVFRDSNSPLHF.

The chain uses TRBV7-2 and TRBJ1-2; 7 nucleotides align to TRBD1. The CDR3 covers 15 residues. Germline V CDR1 and CDR2: SGHTA, FQGNSA. After removal of 1 base from V and 4 bases from J, the junction contained 6 bases not matched to a gene. The CDR3 DNA follows: TGTGCCAGCAGCTTAGTGGCAGGGGGGATCTATGGCTACACCTTC. Translating gives CASSLVAGGIYGYTF.

A note on this clone: The junction differs from germline at one of its ends, possibly a read error. The rearrangement joins TRBV2 to TRBJ2-1; D not certain. Per germline, CDR1 SNHLY and CDR2 FYNNEI. The CDR3 totals 12 residues. CDR3 sequence: CASSGTYNEQFF. The CDR3 DNA is TGTGCCAGTAGTGGTACCTACAATGAGCAGTTCTTC.

This clone was seen a few times. Germline is not matched at one junction end, which may reflect a read error. J is TRBJ2-4 and V is TRBV19, with TRBD2 matching 7 bases. In germline, CDR1 is LNHDA, CDR2 SQIVND (reference sequence). The CDR3 totals 12 residues. CDR3 sequence (DNA): TGTGCCAGTAGTCCGAACGGACTAGTCATTGGCTTC. It encodes CASSPNGLVIGF.

This clone was seen once. V usage is TRBV7-8 and J usage is TRBJ1-5; D is uncertain. Deletions cut 1 base from V and 6 bases from J, with 10 bases between. The CDR3 has 14 amino acids. The germline V gene encodes CDR1 SGHVS and CDR2 FQNEAQ. The CDR3 nucleotides read TGTGCCAGCAGCTTAGTAGAGAGGGCTCAGCCCCAGCATTTT. Translating gives CASSLVERAQPQHF.

The genes are TRBV10-1 and TRBJ2-7, with no clear D. With 4 bases removed from V and 6 bases from J, the gap between germline ends came to 13 bases. CDR1 WNHNN and CDR2 SYGVQD come from the germline V gene (reference sequence). CDR3 length equals 13 residues. The DNA of the CDR3 is TGCGCCAGCAGTGGTATTAGCCGGATCGAGCAGTACTTC. It is translated as CASSGISRIEQYF.

The V call is TRBV7-9, the J call TRBJ2-4; no clear D gene. Germline V gene data show CDR1 as SEHNR and CDR2 as FQNEAQ (reference sequence). The V end lost 1 base, the J end lost 0 bases, and 7 bases lay between the germline ends. CDR3 length: 15 amino acids. The DNA for the CDR3 is TGTGCCAGCAGCTTAGAGCGTCTAGCCAAAAACATTCAGTACTTC. It yields the protein CASSLERLAKNIQYF.

The chain uses TRBV7-9 and TRBJ1-6, with 7 bases lining up with TRBD1. CDR1 is SEHNR, CDR2 FQNEAQ, per germline (reference sequence). There are 16 residues in the CDR3. V lost 1 base, J lost 9 bases, and 9 bases stayed unmatched. The CDR3 is CASSLVVGRGASPLHF. As DNA, the CDR3 is TGTGCCAGCAGCTTAGTGGTGGGCAGGGGGGCTTCACCCCTCCACTTT.

This clone is medium-sized by share. The J gene is TRBJ2-1, the V gene TRBV4-3; 11 nucleotides match TRBD1. The CDR3 runs 15 residues. J lost 7 bases, V lost 1 base, and 3 bases had no gene match. Germline assignment: CDR1 LGHNA and CDR2 YSLEER. The CDR3 spells CASSQGTGGGNEQFF. The CDR3, as DNA: TGCGCCAGCAGCCAAGGGACAGGGGGCGGGAATGAGCAGTTCTTC.

The chain couples TRBV2 to TRBJ2-2, with 7 positions matching TRBD2. The germline gives CDR1 SNHLY, CDR2 FYNNEI. Trimming at V came to 5 bases and at J to 2 bases, leaving 5 bases not matched to a gene. The CDR3 loop spans 15 amino acids. This CDR3 reads CASSPRETNTGELFF. The CDR3 DNA reads TGTGCCAGCAGTCCGCGGGAGACCAACACCGGGGAGCTGTTTTTT. Full variable domain (remainder filled in from reference TRBV2 and TRBJ2-2): EPEVTQTPSHQVTQMGQEVILRCVPISNHLYFYWYRQILGQKVEFLVSFYNNEISEKSEIFDDQFSVERPDGSNFTLKIRSTKLEDSAMYFCASSPRETNTGELFFGEGSRLTVL.